This T cell receptor (beta chain) was sequenced in a study of blood T cell repertoires in COVID-19. Study context: Material from acute and convalescent COVID-19 was sourced from the United States, Italy and Spain.

Per the original data handling: From reference gene primer amplification, estimates of nucleated cell counts were derived. Repertoires were generated with immunoSEQ multiplex PCR, while TCRdb's copy carries only in-frame clones and drops some. V and J calls plus clone size are reproduced from that table; the DNA served to infer D and trimming. The sample contains 490,000 or so clones, less than 90% of which appear only once. Adults between roughly 18 and 89 years of age took part from 24 US areas. Assignment of participants to cohorts was predicated upon participant-reported clinical history. The CDR3 length is 14 residues. CDR1 is MNHEY, CDR2 SVGAGI, per germline. The junction had 8 bases not matched to a gene; V was cut back by 6 bases and J by 9 bases.

This receptor was identified in a woman aged 55-75 years who had recovered from COVID-19. The chain has TRBV6-5 and TRBJ2-1, with 10 bases lining up with TRBD1. Material for sequencing was PBMCs or T cells enriched from blood (not recorded which). The CDR3 spells CASSYPGQGSEQFF. CDR3 in DNA: TGTGCCAGCAGCTATCCGGGACAGGGGAGTGAGCAGTTCTTC.